The 21 T cell receptor beta chains listed next were all sequenced from one sample in a study of shared clonotypes between healthy human individuals. Naive CD8 cells, CD45RO-negative and positively selected for CCR7, excluded terminally differentiated effector memory CD45RA+ cells. Data came from immunoSEQ multiplex PCR; TCRdb stores just in-frame clones and leaves some out. This table has about 680,000 clones, 92% appearing once. The sequencing sample was made of naive CD8+ T cells sorted from blood. The receptors were sampled from a man between 25 and 39 years old in good health.

The CDR3 DNA is TGCGCCAGCAGCTTGGTTAGCGGCTCTGGGGCCAACGTCCTGACTTTC. Translating it yields CASSLVSGSGANVLTF. The chain has TRBV5-1 and TRBJ2-6; possible D gene TRBD2, 6 bases. Trimming took off 0 bases at V and 0 bases at J, with 7 bases between the two ends. Germline-derived CDR1 and CDR2 are SGHRS and YFSETQ. The CDR3 consists of 16 residues.

The V call is TRBV15, the J call TRBJ1-1, with TRBD1 matching 7 bases. The CDR3 loop spans 15 amino acids. The germline CDR1 and CDR2 sequences are LNHNV and YYDKDF (reference sequence). J gave up 5 bases and V 3 bases, and 9 bases lay outside the gene matches. CDR3 region: CATSSMTGLGTEAFF. Written as DNA, the CDR3 is TGTGCCACCAGCAGCATGACAGGGCTGGGGACTGAAGCTTTCTTT.

The V gene is TRBV10-2, the J gene TRBJ2-3, with TRBD2 as a possible D gene (6 bases). The CDR3 has 15 amino acids. The germline CDR1 and CDR2 sequences are WSHSY and SAAADI. Deletions cut 7 bases from V and 3 bases from J, with 17 bases between. The CDR3 sequence is CASTRGGFWTDTQYF. In nucleotides, the CDR3 is TGCGCCAGCACGAGGGGAGGTTTTTGGACAGATACGCAGTATTTT.

The chain couples TRBV5-4 to TRBJ2-1, with unresolved D. The V end lost 2 bases, the J end lost 9 bases, and 9 bases lay between the germline ends. Germline V gene lookup returns CDR1 SGHNT and CDR2 YYREEE (reference sequence). CDR3 length equals 12 residues. The CDR3 spells CASSFSDGEQFF. In DNA, the CDR3 is TGTGCCAGCAGCTTTTCCGACGGTGAGCAGTTCTTC.

This rearrangement joins TRBV5-1 to TRBJ2-7; the match to TRBD2 covers 11 bases. The CDR3 has 17 residues. The J segment lost 1 base and the V segment lost 0 bases, leaving 6 bases of the junction unmatched. Germline V gene data show CDR1 as SGHRS and CDR2 as YFSETQ. CDR3 sequence (DNA): TGCGCCAGCAGCTTGGGACTAGCGGGACTTGGTTCCTACGAGCAGTACTTC. Its protein product is CASSLGLAGLGSYEQYF.

This chain uses TRBV15 with TRBJ2-7; 9 nucleotides line up with TRBD1. CDR1 LNHNV and CDR2 YYDKDF come from the germline V gene (reference sequence). Unmatched junction bases numbered 8, after V lost 4 bases and J lost 7 bases. This CDR3 has 14 residues. The CDR3 nucleotides are TGTGCCACCAGCAAACTCGGGACAGGGCGGGAGCAGTACTTC. Its translation: CATSKLGTGREQYF.

Notes on this clone: Other DNA sequences within the sample encode an identical CDR3. The V call is TRBV27, the J call TRBJ2-1; a weak D match, TRBD2 (6 bases). CDR1 and CDR2 (germline): MNHEY, SMNVEV (reference sequence). The V and J ends lost 6 bases and 2 bases respectively, with 11 bases between them. CDR3 length equals 14 residues. CDR3 in DNA: TGTGCCAGCAGCCTACCGGGAGCCTACAATGAGCAGTTCTTC. This sequence encodes CASSLPGAYNEQFF.

This chain connects TRBV5-1 to TRBJ1-3, with D perhaps TRBD1 (5 bases). Germline V lookup: CDR1 SGHRS, CDR2 YFSETQ. V lost 4 bases, J lost 2 bases, and 16 bases lay in between. CDR3 length: 16 amino acids. The CDR3 nucleotides read TGCGCCAGCAGCAACGACTACCAAGGGGCTGGAAACACCATATATTTT. Protein sequence: CASSNDYQGAGNTIYF. The variable domain in full, with the rest retrieved from reference TRBV5-1 and TRBJ1-3, is KAGVTQTPRYLIKTRGQQVTLSCSPISGHRSVSWYQQTPGQGLQFLFEYFSETQRNKGNFPGRFSGRQFSNSRSEMNVSTLELGDSALYLCASSNDYQGAGNTIYFGEGSWLTVV.

Only one count was recorded for this clone. The chain uses TRBV6-5 and TRBJ1-2; 7 nucleotides match TRBD1. Germline assignment: CDR1 MNHEY and CDR2 SVGAGI. Unmatched junction bases numbered 9, after V lost 7 bases and J lost 10 bases. The CDR3 covers 12 residues. The CDR3 DNA follows: TGTGCCAGCACCCTCCAGGGGGAGGTCTACACCTTC. It specifies CASTLQGEVYTF.

CDR3 loop: CASSLDRDRGPYGYTF. Here the CDR3 DNA reads TGTGCCAGCAGCTTAGATCGGGACAGGGGCCCCTATGGCTACACCTTC. The V call is TRBV11-2, the J call TRBJ1-2; 10 nucleotides align to TRBD1. From germline, CDR1 is SGHAT and CDR2 FQNNGV. The CDR3 sequence is 16 residues long. The V and J ends lost 0 bases and 4 bases, in that order; junction bases with no gene match: 5.

The rearrangement uses TRBV6-6 and TRBJ1-4; the D is unclear. The V gene's germline CDR1 is MNHNY and CDR2 SVGAGI (reference sequence). The germline V and J ends were trimmed by 6 bases and 7 bases, with 6 bases remaining between them. The CDR3 runs 11 residues. The DNA for the CDR3 is TGTGCCAGCAGGACGAGTGAAAAACTGTTTTTT. This codes for CASRTSEKLFF.

The chain links TRBV9 to TRBJ2-7, with D unclear. The CDR3 runs to 13 residues. Trimming left V 0 bases short and J 6 bases short, with 10 bases between. The germline gives CDR1 SGDLS, CDR2 YYNGEE. The CDR3 DNA reads as TGTGCCAGCAGCGTAGGTGGTCATTCCGAGCAGTACTTC. This encodes CASSVGGHSEQYF. The full variable domain, with the rest looked up from reference TRBV9 and TRBJ2-7, is DSGVTQTPKHLITATGQRVTLRCSPRSGDLSVYWYQQSLDQGLQFLIQYYNGEERAKGNILERFSAQQFPDLHSELNLSSLELGDSALYFCASSVGGHSEQYFGPGTRLTVT.

The chain recombines TRBV7-6 with TRBJ1-5; D might be TRBD1 (5 bases). In germline, CDR1 is SGHVS, CDR2 FNYEAQ. The V end lost 1 base, the J end lost 4 bases, and 8 bases lay between the germline ends. CDR3 length equals 14 residues. CDR3 in DNA: TGTGCCAGCAGCTTAGTGGGGCCGAATCAGCCCCAGCATTTT. Protein: CASSLVGPNQPQHF.

V gene TRBV9 combines with J gene TRBJ2-3; D gene unclear. CDR1 and CDR2 (germline): SGDLS, YYNGEE. The CDR3 runs 14 residues. The V end was cut by 1 base, the J end by 0 bases, with 6 bases between. CDR3 loop: CASSVTWSTDTQYF. The DNA of the CDR3 is TGTGCCAGCAGCGTAACATGGAGCACAGATACGCAGTATTTT.

This CDR3 is CASSLVLATSGYGELFF. The CDR3 region has the DNA TGTGCCAGCAGCTTAGTCCTAGCGACAAGTGGGTACGGGGAGCTGTTTTTT. The chain is built from TRBV7-2 and TRBJ2-2, with D possibly being TRBD2 (6 bases). The germline V and J ends were trimmed by 1 base and 7 bases, with 19 bases remaining between them. Germline V CDR1 and CDR2: SGHTA, FQGNSA. This CDR3 is 17 amino acids long.

This clone was picked up a small number of times. This chain connects TRBV4-1 to TRBJ1-1, with D unclear. Germline values: CDR1 MGHRA, CDR2 YSYEKL. The CDR3 is made up of 13 amino acids. V was pared by 1 base and J by 6 bases, with 9 bases between. The CDR3 protein is CASSQAWGSEAFF. DNA of the CDR3: TGCGCCAGCAGCCAAGCGTGGGGATCTGAAGCTTTCTTT.

The chain couples TRBV4-1 to TRBJ2-7; 7 nucleotides agree with TRBD2. The trim removed 0 bases at V and 3 bases at J, leaving 8 bases unmatched. The CDR3 loop spans 16 amino acids. In germline, CDR1 is MGHRA, CDR2 YSYEKL. CDR3 in amino acids: CASSQEPGGLDYEQYF. DNA of the CDR3: TGCGCCAGCAGCCAAGAGCCCGGTGGACTAGACTACGAGCAGTACTTC.

This sequence joins TRBV6-5 and TRBJ2-5; possibly TRBD2 for D (6 bases). The CDR3 sequence is 15 residues long. The V end was cut by 0 bases, the J end by 5 bases, with 13 bases between. Germline V gene sequence: CDR1 MNHEY, CDR2 SVGAGI. This CDR3 reads CASSYSTGGTETQYF. The CDR3 DNA sequence: TGTGCCAGCAGTTACTCGACCGGGGGAACGGAGACCCAGTACTTC.

The genes are TRBV6-5 and TRBJ2-7; no firm D call. Trimming took 6 bases from V and 0 from J, leaving 9 bases between them. The CDR3 loop spans 13 amino acids. Germline V gives CDR1 MNHEY, CDR2 SVGAGI. The CDR3 nucleotides are TGTGCCAGCAGGCCCGAGAGCTCCTACGAGCAGTACTTC. Its protein is CASRPESSYEQYF.

This chain uses TRBV29-1 with TRBJ2-1; the D is unclear. This CDR3 has 12 amino acids. Per germline, CDR1 SQVTM and CDR2 ANQGSEA. Trimming stripped 4 bases from V and 10 bases from J, with 14 bases between. CDR3 in amino acids: CSVVGNRAEQFF. CDR3 sequence (DNA): TGCAGCGTTGTGGGAAATCGTGCGGAGCAGTTCTTC.

The chain carries TRBV11-3 and TRBJ2-2; D unclear. Germline CDR1 reads SGHNT; CDR2 reads YENEEA. Trimming cost V 1 base and J 7 bases, with 7 bases left between them. This CDR3 contains 13 residues. Here the CDR3 reads CASSLGYGGELFF. Written as DNA, the CDR3 is TGTGCCAGCAGCTTAGGTTACGGCGGGGAGCTGTTTTTT.